This TCR beta chain was captured by sequencing in a study of B cell selection in AIRE deficiency. The regulatory T cell sort gate was CD4+CD25hiCD127low/negative. Clones were read by immunoSEQ multiplex PCR, and TCRdb kept only the in-frame ones, dropping some. The profile covers about 18,000 clones, with about 93% appearing a single time and over 0.8% taken by the ten largest. The CDR3 is made up of 14 amino acids. From germline, CDR1 is SGHVS and CDR2 FQNEAQ. Trimming pared 5 bases from V and 4 bases from J, leaving 11 bases between. Sequencing input: CD4+CD25+ Tregs sorted from PBMCs. V is TRBV7-8 and J is TRBJ2-2; the D gene is possibly TRBD1 (6 bases). The TCR originated in a human donor in good health. The CDR3 bases are TGTGCCAGCAGCCCCAGGGGAGTCACCGGGGAGCTGTTTTTT. Protein sequence: CASSPRGVTGELFF.